This passage covers 4 T cell receptor beta chains from one sample sequenced in a study of cytomegalovirus exposure and HLA in healthy donors. PCR primers comprised 60 Vbeta and 13 Jbeta primers. This table comes from immunoSEQ multiplex PCR, and its TCRdb copy is limited to in-frame clones, with some not included. The sample records about 57,000 clones, roughly 80% being singletons. The sample taken for sequencing was PBMCs. The receptor set was obtained from a young man in good health and CMV-seronegative.

The V gene is TRBV5-4, the J gene TRBJ2-7; TRBD2 is a possible D gene (6 bases). The CDR3 consists of 15 residues. Germline-derived CDR1 and CDR2 are SGHNT and YYREEE (reference sequence). With 1 base removed from V and 2 bases from J, the gap between germline ends came to 13 bases. The CDR3 reads CASSLTKGGAYEQYF. CDR3 in DNA: TGTGCCAGCAGCTTGACCAAGGGCGGGGCCTACGAGCAGTACTTC.

The chain is built from TRBV5-8 and TRBJ2-7; weak D call: TRBD2 (5 bases). The CDR3 has 12 amino acids. Trimming cost V 4 bases and J 2 bases, with 7 bases left between them. Germline V gives CDR1 SGHTS, CDR2 YDEGEE. The CDR3 region is CASSRGAYEQYF. The CDR3 DNA reads TGTGCCAGCAGCCGGGGAGCCTACGAGCAGTACTTC.

The chain's CDR3 is CASTAADGRAYEQYF. DNA for the CDR3: TGTGCCAGCACGGCGGCCGACGGCCGGGCCTACGAGCAGTACTTC. This chain links TRBV5-4 with TRBJ2-7, with D unclear. The CDR3 totals 15 residues. Looked up from germline, CDR1 is SGHNT and CDR2 is YYREEE (reference sequence). V was clipped by 6 bases and J by 2 bases, with 18 bases between them.

This sequence joins TRBV4-3 and TRBJ2-3, with D possibly being TRBD2 (6 bases). The CDR3 runs to 14 residues. CDR1 and CDR2 from the germline V gene are LGHNA and YSLEER. Deletions cut 0 bases from V and 5 bases from J, with 9 bases between. CDR3 residues: CASSQDASVDTQYF. As DNA, the CDR3 is TGCGCCAGCAGCCAAGATGCTAGCGTAGATACGCAGTATTTT.